This is a list of T cell receptor beta chains from one sample in a study of cytomegalovirus exposure and HLA in healthy donors. TCRdb keeps only in-frame clones here, not all; method: immunoSEQ multiplex PCR. This table holds about 110,000 clones, 86% found once. Sequenced input: PBMCs. These receptor sequences come from a woman aged 18-35 years in good health and CMV-seropositive. Each CDR3 is given with its conserved first and last residue. D genes are given only for firm matches. Rows give clone size only sometimes, using once, few, many, or a class for an expanded clone.

cdr3_aa: CASSRDRGVNQPQHF
cdr3_nt: TGTGCCAGCAGCCGCGACAGGGGAGTGAATCAGCCCCAGCATTTT
clone_size: .
d_call: TRBD1
v_call: TRBV6-1
j_call: TRBJ1-5

cdr3_aa: CASSEAQAGTEAFF
cdr3_nt: TGTGCCAGCAGTGAAGCACAGGCAGGGACTGAAGCTTTCTTT
clone_size: .
d_call: .
v_call: TRBV2
j_call: TRBJ1-1

cdr3_aa: CASSLALGADTGELFF
cdr3_nt: TGTGCCAGCAGCTTGGCCTTAGGGGCGGACACCGGGGAGCTGTTTTTT
clone_size: few
d_call: .
v_call: TRBV5-4
j_call: TRBJ2-2

cdr3_aa: CASSTTGSTDTQYF
cdr3_nt: TGTGCCAGCAGCACGACAGGGAGCACAGATACGCAGTATTTT
clone_size: .
d_call: TRBD1
v_call: TRBV7-8
j_call: TRBJ2-3

cdr3_aa: CASSYMTGWETQYF
cdr3_nt: TGTGCCAGCAGTTACATGACAGGGTGGGAGACCCAGTACTTC
clone_size: .
d_call: TRBD1
v_call: TRBV6-5
j_call: TRBJ2-5

cdr3_aa: CAGSFSSYEQYF
cdr3_nt: TGTGCCGGCAGCTTCTCGAGCTACGAGCAGTACTTC
clone_size: .
d_call: .
v_call: TRBV7-9
j_call: TRBJ2-7

cdr3_aa: CSVEGTGLNTEAFF
cdr3_nt: TGCAGCGTTGAAGGGACAGGGCTGAACACTGAAGCTTTCTTT
clone_size: .
d_call: TRBD1
v_call: TRBV29-1
j_call: TRBJ1-1

cdr3_aa: CASSGGTGAYGELFF
cdr3_nt: TGTGCCAGCAGCGGTGGAACAGGGGCGTACGGGGAGCTGTTTTTT
clone_size: .
d_call: TRBD1
v_call: TRBV7-3
j_call: TRBJ2-2

cdr3_aa: CASKQTTGSYEQYF
cdr3_nt: TGTGCCAGCAAGCAAACGACAGGGTCCTACGAGCAGTACTTC
clone_size: .
d_call: TRBD1
v_call: TRBV6-4
j_call: TRBJ2-7

cdr3_aa: CASSDGTGGANVLTF
cdr3_nt: TGTGCCAGCTCAGACGGGACTGGAGGGGCCAACGTCCTGACTTTC
clone_size: .
d_call: .
v_call: TRBV19
j_call: TRBJ2-6

cdr3_aa: CASSRGSSEQFF
cdr3_nt: TGTGCCAGCTCAAGGGGAAGTAGTGAGCAGTTCTTC
clone_size: few
d_call: .
v_call: TRBV18
j_call: TRBJ2-1

cdr3_aa: CASSADPGVKQPQHF
cdr3_nt: TGCGCCAGCAGCGCTGATCCAGGGGTGAAACAGCCCCAGCATTTT
clone_size: once
d_call: .
v_call: TRBV5-1
j_call: TRBJ1-5

cdr3_aa: CASSFPGAGELFF
cdr3_nt: TGTGCCAGCAGCTTTCCCGGGGCCGGGGAGCTGTTTTTT
clone_size: once
d_call: .
v_call: TRBV5-6
j_call: TRBJ2-2

cdr3_aa: CSVIGDRNTGELFF
cdr3_nt: TGCAGCGTTATCGGAGACAGAAACACCGGGGAGCTGTTTTTT
clone_size: .
d_call: .
v_call: TRBV29-1
j_call: TRBJ2-2

cdr3_aa: CASSYGQGVTEAFF
cdr3_nt: TGTGCCAGCAGTTACGGACAGGGTGTCACTGAAGCTTTCTTT
clone_size: .
d_call: TRBD1
v_call: TRBV6-6
j_call: TRBJ1-1

cdr3_aa: CASSYWGGYDLEAFF
cdr3_nt: TGTGCCAGCAGTTACTGGGGGGGATACGACTTGGAAGCTTTCTTT
clone_size: .
d_call: .
v_call: TRBV6-5
j_call: TRBJ1-1

cdr3_aa: CASSGEVSYEQYF
cdr3_nt: TGTGCCAGCAGTGGTGAGGTCTCCTACGAGCAGTACTTC
clone_size: .
d_call: .
v_call: TRBV6-5
j_call: TRBJ2-7

cdr3_aa: CASSAGTDSYNEQFF
cdr3_nt: TGTGCCAGCAGCGCCGGGACAGACTCCTACAATGAGCAGTTCTTC
clone_size: .
d_call: TRBD1
v_call: TRBV9
j_call: TRBJ2-1

cdr3_aa: CASSSMTSGDYEQYF
cdr3_nt: TGTGCCAGCAGTTCTATGACTAGCGGGGACTACGAGCAGTACTTC
clone_size: .
d_call: TRBD2
v_call: TRBV28
j_call: TRBJ2-7

cdr3_aa: CASGLAVQGWTDTQYF
cdr3_nt: TGTGCTAGTGGTTTGGCAGTACAGGGTTGGACAGATACGCAGTATTTT
clone_size: .
d_call: .
v_call: TRBV12-5
j_call: TRBJ2-3

cdr3_aa: CASSGALDRSYEQYF
cdr3_nt: TGTGCCAGCAGCGGGGCCCTCGACAGGAGTTACGAGCAGTACTTC
clone_size: once
d_call: .
v_call: TRBV11-2
j_call: TRBJ2-7

cdr3_aa: CASTDRGANEKLFF
cdr3_nt: TGTGCCAGCACAGACAGGGGGGCTAATGAAAAACTGTTTTTT
clone_size: .
d_call: TRBD1
v_call: TRBV27
j_call: TRBJ1-4

cdr3_aa: CASSPRDSEETQYF
cdr3_nt: TGTGCCAGCAGCCCTCGGGACAGCGAAGAGACCCAGTACTTC
clone_size: .
d_call: TRBD1
v_call: TRBV28
j_call: TRBJ2-5

cdr3_aa: CASSGDSRSYNEQFF
cdr3_nt: TGTGCCAGCAGTGGGGACAGCCGCTCCTACAATGAGCAGTTCTTC
clone_size: once
d_call: TRBD1
v_call: TRBV25-1
j_call: TRBJ2-1

cdr3_aa: CASSRGGGLTDTQYF
cdr3_nt: TGTGCCAGCAGCAGGGGCGGGGGGCTCACAGATACGCAGTATTTT
clone_size: .
d_call: TRBD2
v_call: TRBV7-8
j_call: TRBJ2-3

cdr3_aa: CASSLETGLTDTQYF
cdr3_nt: TGTGCCAGCAGTTTGGAGACAGGGCTTACAGATACGCAGTATTTT
clone_size: few
d_call: TRBD1
v_call: TRBV27
j_call: TRBJ2-3

cdr3_aa: CASRSWLSYEQYF
cdr3_nt: TGTGCCAGCAGGTCGTGGCTGTCCTACGAGCAGTACTTC
clone_size: .
d_call: .
v_call: TRBV11-1
j_call: TRBJ2-7

cdr3_aa: CASSSGDSSRYF
cdr3_nt: TGTGCCAGCAGTTCCGGGGACAGTTCTAGGTATTTT
clone_size: .
d_call: TRBD1
v_call: TRBV28
j_call: TRBJ1-3

cdr3_aa: CASSERNSGRPGTDTQYF
cdr3_nt: TGTGCCAGCAGTGAAAGGAATAGCGGGAGGCCCGGCACAGATACGCAGTATTTT
clone_size: .
d_call: TRBD2
v_call: TRBV6-1
j_call: TRBJ2-3

cdr3_aa: CASSRGQDYYEQYF
cdr3_nt: TGCGCCAGCAGTCGGGGACAGGACTACTACGAGCAGTACTTC
clone_size: few
d_call: TRBD1
v_call: TRBV4-1
j_call: TRBJ2-7

cdr3_aa: CASSLASGGSRNEQFF
cdr3_nt: TGCGCCAGCAGCTTGGCTAGCGGGGGGTCTAGGAATGAGCAGTTCTTC
clone_size: .
d_call: TRBD2
v_call: TRBV5-1
j_call: TRBJ2-1

cdr3_aa: CASSVNPANQPQHF
cdr3_nt: TGTGCCAGCAGCGTAAATCCCGCGAATCAGCCCCAGCATTTT
clone_size: .
d_call: .
v_call: TRBV9
j_call: TRBJ1-5

cdr3_aa: CASSVDPTSGANVLTF
cdr3_nt: TGTGCCAGCAGCGTAGACCCTACCTCTGGGGCCAACGTCCTGACTTTC
clone_size: .
d_call: .
v_call: TRBV9
j_call: TRBJ2-6

cdr3_aa: CAVAGTTNTEAFF
cdr3_nt: TGTGCCGTTGCCGGGACAACCAACACTGAAGCTTTCTTT
clone_size: .
d_call: .
v_call: TRBV19
j_call: TRBJ1-1

cdr3_aa: CASSGLADTGELFF
cdr3_nt: TGTGCCAGCAGTGGACTAGCGGACACCGGGGAGCTGTTTTTT
clone_size: once
d_call: TRBD2
v_call: TRBV6-4
j_call: TRBJ2-2

cdr3_aa: CASTLRGGPNEKLFF
cdr3_nt: TGTGCCAGCACCCTCCGGGGGGGCCCTAATGAAAAACTGTTTTTT
clone_size: .
d_call: .
v_call: TRBV2
j_call: TRBJ1-4

cdr3_aa: CASIEGRGNTGELFF
cdr3_nt: TGTGCCAGCATTGAGGGCAGGGGGAACACCGGGGAGCTGTTTTTT
clone_size: .
d_call: .
v_call: TRBV28
j_call: TRBJ2-2